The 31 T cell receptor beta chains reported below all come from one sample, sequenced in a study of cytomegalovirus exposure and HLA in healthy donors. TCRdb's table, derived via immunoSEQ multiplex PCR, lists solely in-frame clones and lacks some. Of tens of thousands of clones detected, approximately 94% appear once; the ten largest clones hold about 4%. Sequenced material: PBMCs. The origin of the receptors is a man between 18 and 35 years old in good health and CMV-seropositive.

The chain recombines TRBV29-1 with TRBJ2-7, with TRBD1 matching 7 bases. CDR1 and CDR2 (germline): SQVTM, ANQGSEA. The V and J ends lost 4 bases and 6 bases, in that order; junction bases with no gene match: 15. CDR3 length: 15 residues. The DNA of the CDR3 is TGCAGCGTTGGGGCCCTGGACAGGACCTATTCCGAGCAGTACTTC. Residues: CSVGALDRTYSEQYF.

CDR3 DNA: TGTGCCTGGAGTGTACAGGCGGGGCAAGAGACCCAGTACTTC. Protein: CAWSVQAGQETQYF. The chain employs TRBV30 and TRBJ2-5; tentative D call: TRBD2 (6 bases). Trimming removed 0 bases from V and 2 bases from J, with 10 bases in between. The germline gives CDR1 GTSNPN, CDR2 SVGIG (reference sequence). The CDR3 is made up of 14 amino acids.

The DNA for the CDR3 is TGTGCCAGCAGCTTACAGGGGGTCGATGAAAAACTGTTTTTT. It codes for CASSLQGVDEKLFF. This sequence joins TRBV7-9 and TRBJ1-4; 7 nucleotides align to TRBD1. Germline CDR1 and CDR2: SEHNR and FQNEAQ (reference sequence). This CDR3 region has 14 residues. V gave up 2 bases and J gave up 6 bases; unmatched junction bases: 3.

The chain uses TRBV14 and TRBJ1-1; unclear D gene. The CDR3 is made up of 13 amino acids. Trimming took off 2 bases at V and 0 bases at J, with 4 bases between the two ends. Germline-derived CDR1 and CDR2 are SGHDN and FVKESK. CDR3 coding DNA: TGTGCCAGCAGCCAATTCGTGAACACTGAAGCTTTCTTT. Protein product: CASSQFVNTEAFF.

CDR3 region: CASSPYRGRGTDTQYF. The CDR3 DNA reads TGTGCCAGCAGCCCATACAGGGGGCGCGGCACAGATACGCAGTATTTT. The chain has TRBV7-9 and TRBJ2-3; 9 positions agree with TRBD1. Germline lookup yields CDR1 SEHNR and CDR2 FQNEAQ (reference sequence). V shed 5 bases, J shed 1 base, and the junction held 7 bases outside the gene matches. There are 16 residues in the CDR3.

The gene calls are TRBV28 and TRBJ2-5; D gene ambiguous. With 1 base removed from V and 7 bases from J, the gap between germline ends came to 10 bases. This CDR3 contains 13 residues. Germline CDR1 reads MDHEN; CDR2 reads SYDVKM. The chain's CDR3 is CASSLSLRVTQYF. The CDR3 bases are TGTGCCAGCAGTTTATCCCTGCGAGTGACCCAGTACTTC.

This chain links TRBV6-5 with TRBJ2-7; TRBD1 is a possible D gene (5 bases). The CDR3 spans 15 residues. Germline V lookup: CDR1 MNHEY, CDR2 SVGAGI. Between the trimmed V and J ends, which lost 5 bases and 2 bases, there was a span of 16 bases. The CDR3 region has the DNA TGTGCCAGCAGTAAAGAAGAAACCAGGGCCTACGAGCAGTACTTC. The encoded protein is CASSKEETRAYEQYF.

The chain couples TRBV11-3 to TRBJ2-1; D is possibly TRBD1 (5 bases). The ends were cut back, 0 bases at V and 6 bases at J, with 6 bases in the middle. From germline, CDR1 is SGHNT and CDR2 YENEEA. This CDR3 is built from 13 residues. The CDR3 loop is CASSLDTGNEQFF. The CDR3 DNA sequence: TGTGCCAGCAGCTTAGATACAGGCAATGAGCAGTTCTTC.

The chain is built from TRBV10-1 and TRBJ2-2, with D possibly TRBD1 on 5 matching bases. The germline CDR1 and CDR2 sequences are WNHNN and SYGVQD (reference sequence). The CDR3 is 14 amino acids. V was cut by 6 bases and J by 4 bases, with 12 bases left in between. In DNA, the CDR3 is TGCGCCAGCAGGACAGACAGTCCCACCGGGGAGCTGTTTTTT. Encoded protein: CASRTDSPTGELFF.

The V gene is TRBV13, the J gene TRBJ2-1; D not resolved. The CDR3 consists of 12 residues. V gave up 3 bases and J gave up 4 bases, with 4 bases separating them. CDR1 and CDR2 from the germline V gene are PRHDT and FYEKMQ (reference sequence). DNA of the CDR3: TGTGCCAGCAGCTTGCGGTACAATGAGCAGTTCTTC. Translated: CASSLRYNEQFF.

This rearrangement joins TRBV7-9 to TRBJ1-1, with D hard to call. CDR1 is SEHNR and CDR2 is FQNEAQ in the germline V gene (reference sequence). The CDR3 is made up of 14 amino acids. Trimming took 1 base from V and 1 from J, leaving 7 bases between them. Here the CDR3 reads CASSLEQKNTEAFF. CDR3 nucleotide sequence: TGTGCCAGCAGCTTAGAACAGAAGAACACTGAAGCTTTCTTT.

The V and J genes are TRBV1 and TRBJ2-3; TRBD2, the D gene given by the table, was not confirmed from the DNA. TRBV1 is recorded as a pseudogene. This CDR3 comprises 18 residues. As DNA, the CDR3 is TGCACCAGCAGCCCCGGGACTAGCGGGAGAGAATCCACAGATACGCAGTATTTT. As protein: CTSSPGTSGRESTDTQYF.

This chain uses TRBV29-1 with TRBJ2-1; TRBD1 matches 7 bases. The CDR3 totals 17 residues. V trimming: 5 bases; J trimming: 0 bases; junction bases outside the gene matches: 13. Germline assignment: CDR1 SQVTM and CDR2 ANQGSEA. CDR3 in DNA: TGCAGCGTTCCCCTCCGGACAGGAACCTACTCCTACAATGAGCAGTTCTTC. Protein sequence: CSVPLRTGTYSYNEQFF.

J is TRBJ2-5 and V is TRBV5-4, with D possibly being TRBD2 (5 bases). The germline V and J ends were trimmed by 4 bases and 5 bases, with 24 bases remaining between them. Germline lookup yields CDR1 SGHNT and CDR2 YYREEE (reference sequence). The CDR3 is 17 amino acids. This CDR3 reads CASSGGGRGKDRETQYF. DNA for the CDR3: TGTGCCAGCAGCGGCGGCGGCCGGGGAAAGGACCGGGAGACCCAGTACTTC.

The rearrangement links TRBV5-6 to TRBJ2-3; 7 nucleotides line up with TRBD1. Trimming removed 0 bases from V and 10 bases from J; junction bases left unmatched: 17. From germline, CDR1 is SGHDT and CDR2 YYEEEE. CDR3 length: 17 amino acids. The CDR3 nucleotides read TGTGCCAGCAGCTTGGGGGGTCGGACAGGTAGGATCAGGGCGCAGTATTTT. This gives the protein CASSLGGRTGRIRAQYF.

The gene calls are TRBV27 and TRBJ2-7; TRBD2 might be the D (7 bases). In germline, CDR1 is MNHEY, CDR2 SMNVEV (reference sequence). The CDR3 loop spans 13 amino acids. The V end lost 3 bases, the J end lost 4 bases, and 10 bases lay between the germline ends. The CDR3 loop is CASSLRGPYEQYF. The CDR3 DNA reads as TGTGCCAGCAGTTTGCGGGGGCCTTACGAGCAGTACTTC.

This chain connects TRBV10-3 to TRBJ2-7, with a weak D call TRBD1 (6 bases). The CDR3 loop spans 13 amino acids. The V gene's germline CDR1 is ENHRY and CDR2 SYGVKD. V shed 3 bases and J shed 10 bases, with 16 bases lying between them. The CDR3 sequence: CAISDGQPAGQYF. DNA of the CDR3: TGTGCCATCAGTGATGGACAGCCCGCGGGTCAGTACTTC.

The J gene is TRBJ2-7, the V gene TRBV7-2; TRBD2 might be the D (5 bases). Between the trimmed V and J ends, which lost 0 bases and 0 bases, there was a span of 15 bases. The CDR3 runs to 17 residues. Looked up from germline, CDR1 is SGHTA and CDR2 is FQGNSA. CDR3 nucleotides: TGTGCCAGCAGCTTAGCGGTCGGGGAAAGGAGCTCCTACGAGCAGTACTTC. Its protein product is CASSLAVGERSSYEQYF.

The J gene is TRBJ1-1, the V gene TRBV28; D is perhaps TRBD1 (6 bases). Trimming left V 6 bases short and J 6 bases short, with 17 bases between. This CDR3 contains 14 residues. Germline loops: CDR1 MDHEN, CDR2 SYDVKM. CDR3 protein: CASSHITGFAEAFF. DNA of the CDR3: TGTGCCAGCAGCCATATAACAGGGTTCGCTGAAGCTTTCTTT.

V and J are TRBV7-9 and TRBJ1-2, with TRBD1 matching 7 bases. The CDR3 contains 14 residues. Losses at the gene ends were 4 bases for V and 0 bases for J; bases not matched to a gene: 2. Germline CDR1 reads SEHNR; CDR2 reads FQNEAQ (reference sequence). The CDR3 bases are TGTGCCAGCAGCTCTGGACAGGCTAACTATGGCTACACCTTC. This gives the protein CASSSGQANYGYTF.

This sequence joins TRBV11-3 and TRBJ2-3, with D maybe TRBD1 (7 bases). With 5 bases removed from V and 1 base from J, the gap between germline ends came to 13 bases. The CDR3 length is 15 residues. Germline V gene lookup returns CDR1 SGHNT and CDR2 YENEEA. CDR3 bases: TGTGCCAGCAGCGCGGGACAGTATCGCACAGATACGCAGTATTTT. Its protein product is CASSAGQYRTDTQYF.

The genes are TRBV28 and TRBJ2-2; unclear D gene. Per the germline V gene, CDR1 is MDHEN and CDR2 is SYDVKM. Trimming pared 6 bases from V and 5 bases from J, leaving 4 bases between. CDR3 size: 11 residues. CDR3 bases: TGTGCCAGCAGATCGACCGGGGAGCTGTTTTTT. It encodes CASRSTGELFF. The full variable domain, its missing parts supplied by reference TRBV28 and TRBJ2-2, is DVKVTQSSRYLVKRTGEKVFLECVQDMDHENMFWYRQDPGLGLRLIYFSYDVKMKEKGDIPEGYSVSREKKERFSLILESASTNQTSMYLCASRSTGELFFGEGSRLTVL.

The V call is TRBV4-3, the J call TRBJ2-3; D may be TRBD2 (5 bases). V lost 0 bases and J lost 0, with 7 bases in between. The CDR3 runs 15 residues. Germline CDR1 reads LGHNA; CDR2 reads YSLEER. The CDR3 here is CASSQEPSSTDTQYF. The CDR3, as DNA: TGCGCCAGCAGCCAAGAGCCTAGCAGCACAGATACGCAGTATTTT.

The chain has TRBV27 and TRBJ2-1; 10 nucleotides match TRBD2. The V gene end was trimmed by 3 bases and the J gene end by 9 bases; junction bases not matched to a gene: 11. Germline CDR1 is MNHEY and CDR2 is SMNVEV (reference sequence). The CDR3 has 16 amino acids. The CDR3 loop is CASSLLAGGSITEQFF. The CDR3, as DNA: TGTGCCAGCAGTTTGTTAGCGGGAGGATCGATAACTGAGCAGTTCTTC.

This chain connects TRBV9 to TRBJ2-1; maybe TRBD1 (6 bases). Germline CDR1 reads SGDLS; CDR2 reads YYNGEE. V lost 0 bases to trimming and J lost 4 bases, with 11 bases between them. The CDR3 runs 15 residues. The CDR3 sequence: CASSVGDIDYNEQFF. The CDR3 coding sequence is TGTGCCAGCAGCGTAGGGGACATAGATTACAATGAGCAGTTCTTC.

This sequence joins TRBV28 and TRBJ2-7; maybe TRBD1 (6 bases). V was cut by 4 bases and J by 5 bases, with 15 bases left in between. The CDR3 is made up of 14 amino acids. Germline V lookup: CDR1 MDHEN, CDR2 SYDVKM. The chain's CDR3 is CASSSGQVLHEQYF. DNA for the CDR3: TGTGCCAGCAGTTCGGGACAAGTGCTCCACGAGCAGTACTTC.

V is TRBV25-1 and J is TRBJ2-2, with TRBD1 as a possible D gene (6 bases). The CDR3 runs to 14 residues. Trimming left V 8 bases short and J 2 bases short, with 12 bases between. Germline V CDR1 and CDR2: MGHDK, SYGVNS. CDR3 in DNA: TGTGCCAGCGCCGGGACACCAAACACCGGGGAGCTGTTTTTT. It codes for CASAGTPNTGELFF.

CDR3 coding DNA: TGTGCCAGCAGTGGGGACTCTGGGGGTTCACCCCTCCACTTT. Protein sequence: CASSGDSGGSPLHF. V usage is TRBV2 and J usage is TRBJ1-6, with D possibly TRBD1 on 5 matching bases. The V end was cut by 4 bases, the J end by 9 bases, with 13 bases between. CDR3 length: 14 amino acids. CDR1 and CDR2 from the germline V gene are SNHLY and FYNNEI.

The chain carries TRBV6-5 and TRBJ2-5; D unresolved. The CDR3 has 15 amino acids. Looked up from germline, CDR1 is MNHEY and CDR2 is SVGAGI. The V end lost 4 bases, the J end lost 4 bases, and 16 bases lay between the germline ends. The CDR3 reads CASSSQLLVGETQYF. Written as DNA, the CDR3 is TGTGCCAGCAGTTCCCAACTTCTAGTCGGAGAGACCCAGTACTTC.

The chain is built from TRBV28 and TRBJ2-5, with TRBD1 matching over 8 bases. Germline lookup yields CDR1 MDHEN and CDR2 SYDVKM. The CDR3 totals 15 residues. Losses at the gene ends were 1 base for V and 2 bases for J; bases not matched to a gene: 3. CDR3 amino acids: CASSLLTGAQETQYF. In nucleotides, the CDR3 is TGTGCCAGCAGTTTATTGACAGGGGCTCAAGAGACCCAGTACTTC.

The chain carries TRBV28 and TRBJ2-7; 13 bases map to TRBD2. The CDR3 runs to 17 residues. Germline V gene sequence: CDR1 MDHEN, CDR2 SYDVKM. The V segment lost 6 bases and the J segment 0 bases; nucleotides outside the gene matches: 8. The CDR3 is CASSETSGGRSSYEQYF. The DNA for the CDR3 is TGTGCCAGCAGCGAGACTAGCGGGGGGAGGAGCTCCTACGAGCAGTACTTC.